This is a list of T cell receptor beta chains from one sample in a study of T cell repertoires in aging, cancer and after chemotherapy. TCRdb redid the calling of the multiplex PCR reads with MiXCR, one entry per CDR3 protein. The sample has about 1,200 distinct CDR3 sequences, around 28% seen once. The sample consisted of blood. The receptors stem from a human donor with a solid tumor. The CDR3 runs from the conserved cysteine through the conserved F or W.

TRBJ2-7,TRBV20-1,CSARDPGGEQYF
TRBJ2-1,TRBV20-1,CSAIPPYTYNEQFF
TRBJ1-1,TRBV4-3,CASSQGGSATEAFF
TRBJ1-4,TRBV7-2,CASSLGGTSEKLFF
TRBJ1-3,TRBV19,CASQELGYGNTIYF
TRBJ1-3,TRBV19,CASSPAGGAGNTIYF
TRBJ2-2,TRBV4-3,CASSRTSGNGPGELFF
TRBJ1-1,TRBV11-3,CASSSTTQGGRNTEAFF
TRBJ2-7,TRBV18,CASSPPGTPMGSSYEQYF
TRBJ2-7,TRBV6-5,CASSYVPDREYAKYF
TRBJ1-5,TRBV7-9,CASSNSGTGGFSNQPQHF
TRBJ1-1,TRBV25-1,CASTWQGGSTEAFF
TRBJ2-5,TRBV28,CASSLGAGVVSQETQYF
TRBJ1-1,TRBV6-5,CASSFITTGITEAFF
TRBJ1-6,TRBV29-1,CSVEPGQGTFDSPLHF
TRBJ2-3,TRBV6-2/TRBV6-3,CSSSYRAVGTDTQYF
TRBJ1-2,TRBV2,CASSLGTGGAYGYTF
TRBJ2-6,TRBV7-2,CASSLRSGANVLTF
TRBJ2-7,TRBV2,CASTRPYRGDTYEQYF
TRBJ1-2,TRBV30,CAWSVRRRTVTNYGYTF
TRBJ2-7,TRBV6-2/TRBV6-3,CASSSAGTASYEQYF
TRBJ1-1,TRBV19,CASTPIFGDPARTEAFF
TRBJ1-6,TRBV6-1,CASSAPSISFNSPLHF
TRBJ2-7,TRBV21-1,CASSKRGGRVSYEQYF
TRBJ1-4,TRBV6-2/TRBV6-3,CASSYPLQGEDTTNEKLFF
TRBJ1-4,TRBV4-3,CASSLHPPPRNEKLFF
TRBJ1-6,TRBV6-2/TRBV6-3,CASTRDRGHNSPLHF
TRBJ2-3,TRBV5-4,CASSLAGSTSTDTQYF
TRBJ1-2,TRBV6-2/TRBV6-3,CASSYSLPETGTPYGYTF
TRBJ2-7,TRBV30,CAWSVRAGTGSYEQYF
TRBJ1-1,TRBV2,CASSQAFGPTPAFF
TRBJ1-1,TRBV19,CASRAGQVNTEAFF
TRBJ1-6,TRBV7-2,CASTGQMSSPLHF
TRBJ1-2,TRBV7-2,CASSLGEGVYGYTF
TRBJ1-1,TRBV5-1,CASSLGIFGGQNTEAFF
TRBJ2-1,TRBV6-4,CASRHLAGGPNEQFF
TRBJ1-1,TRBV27,CASSFLPPGQGKGGVAFF
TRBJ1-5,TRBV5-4,CASSLGLSNQPQHF
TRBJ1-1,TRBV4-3,CASSQRMADWNTEAFF
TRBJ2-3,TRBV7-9,CASSNRMGETSRRMDTQYF
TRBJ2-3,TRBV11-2,CASSPAGGRRDTQYF
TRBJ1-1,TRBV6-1,CASSEVSEGAEAFF
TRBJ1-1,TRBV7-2,CASSLGLENTEAFF
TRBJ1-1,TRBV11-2,CASSPVSRGGTEAFF
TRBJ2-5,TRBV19,CASEGGHQETQYF
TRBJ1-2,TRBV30,CAWSPGQGGSYGYTF
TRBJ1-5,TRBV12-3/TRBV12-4,CASSGGADSNQPQHF
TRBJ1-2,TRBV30,CAWSVRAGTGIYGYTF
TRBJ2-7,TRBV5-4,CASSLGGAGRYEQYF
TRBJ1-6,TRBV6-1,CASSYSVGGSSYNSLLHF